These 11 T cell receptor beta chains came from one sample sequenced in a study of T cells in pancreatic ductal adenocarcinoma. No neoadjuvant therapy was given to the selected pancreatic ductal adenocarcinoma patients before their surgery. The protocol was immunoSEQ multiplex PCR, while the TCRdb copy is restricted to in-frame clones and leaves out a portion. The sample contains 25,000 to 35,000 clones, around nine tenths of which appear only once. The sequenced sample consisted of PBMCs. The receptors shown here come from a human donor with pancreatic ductal adenocarcinoma.

The chain recombines TRBV7-2 with TRBJ1-1; D unresolved. The CDR3 covers 13 residues. Germline assignment: CDR1 SGHTA and CDR2 FQGNSA. Between the trimmed V and J ends, which lost 5 bases and 0 bases, there was a span of 7 bases. CDR3 in amino acids: CASSPYLNTEAFF. CDR3 DNA sequence: TGTGCCAGCAGCCCATATCTGAACACTGAAGCTTTCTTT.

The rearrangement joins TRBV7-3 to TRBJ2-1; the match to TRBD1 covers 8 bases. CDR1 and CDR2 (germline): SGHTA, FQGTGA. Unmatched junction bases numbered 7, after V lost 5 bases and J lost 4 bases. The CDR3 is 15 residues long. This chain's CDR3 is CASSVDRGIYNEQFF. The CDR3 coding sequence is TGTGCCAGCAGCGTAGACAGGGGAATTTACAATGAGCAGTTCTTC.

The chain combines TRBV5-1 with TRBJ1-4, with TRBD1 identical over 7 bases. The V and J ends lost 3 bases and 8 bases, in that order; junction bases with no gene match: 13. The CDR3 loop spans 16 amino acids. Germline V gives CDR1 SGHRS, CDR2 YFSETQ. This chain's CDR3 is CASSSYPTGRGEKLFF. The CDR3 DNA sequence: TGCGCCAGCAGCTCGTACCCGACAGGGAGAGGGGAAAAACTGTTTTTT.

V and J are TRBV5-1 and TRBJ2-5; D remains ambiguous. The germline gives CDR1 SGHRS, CDR2 YFSETQ. V was trimmed by 0 bases and J by 6 bases, leaving 6 bases between them. This CDR3 region has 12 residues. CDR3 DNA sequence: TGCGCCAGCAGCTTGGAGCTTCAGACCCAGTACTTC. It specifies CASSLELQTQYF.

This chain links TRBV5-1 with TRBJ2-3; D remains unclear. CDR3 length: 12 residues. CDR1 is SGHRS, CDR2 YFSETQ, per germline. Trimming stripped 4 bases from V and 3 bases from J, with 6 bases between. The CDR3 protein is CASSRVTDTQYF. CDR3 nucleotide sequence: TGCGCCAGCAGCAGAGTGACAGATACGCAGTATTTT.

The chain has TRBV7-8 and TRBJ1-5, with D possibly TRBD1 on 5 matching bases. The CDR3 extends over 13 amino acids. In germline, CDR1 is SGHVS, CDR2 FQNEAQ. Trimming left V 4 bases short and J 5 bases short, with 9 bases between. DNA of the CDR3: TGTGCCAGCAGCTCAGGGACGGATCAGCCCCAGCATTTT. It specifies CASSSGTDQPQHF.

This chain uses TRBV5-1 with TRBJ1-1, with 8 nucleotides matching TRBD1. Losses at the gene ends were 0 bases for V and 5 bases for J; bases not matched to a gene: 9. Germline CDR1 SGHRS, CDR2 YFSETQ. The CDR3 length is 16 residues. The CDR3 DNA reads TGCGCCAGCAGCTTGGACAGGGGGGGGTTGGTAACTGAAGCTTTCTTT. Translation: CASSLDRGGLVTEAFF.

This chain connects TRBV2 to TRBJ2-1, with 10 bases that match TRBD2. The CDR3 sequence is 16 residues long. J was trimmed by 7 bases and V by 10 bases; bases with no gene match: 16. In germline, CDR1 is SNHLY, CDR2 FYNNEI. The CDR3 loop is CATTPLASGSWNEQFF. The CDR3 nucleotides read TGTGCCACCACACCTCTGGCTAGCGGGAGTTGGAATGAGCAGTTCTTC.

The chain joins TRBV7-8 to TRBJ2-7; TRBD1 matches 8 bases. Looked up from germline, CDR1 is SGHVS and CDR2 is FQNEAQ. The V gene end was trimmed by 1 base and the J gene end by 2 bases; junction bases not matched to a gene: 4. This CDR3 has 15 residues. DNA of the CDR3: TGTGCCAGCAGCTTAGGGAGGGACAGGACCTACGAGCAGTACTTC. This codes for CASSLGRDRTYEQYF.

This clone was seen once. CDR3 region: CASSYLADSYEQYF. DNA of the CDR3: TGTGCCAGCAGTTACCTAGCGGACTCCTACGAGCAGTACTTC. V is TRBV6-6 and J is TRBJ2-7, with 7 bases aligning to TRBD2. V shed 2 bases and J 0 bases; nucleotides not matched to a gene: 1. This CDR3 comprises 14 residues. Germline values: CDR1 MNHNY, CDR2 SVGAGI (reference sequence).

DNA of the CDR3: TGCGCCAGCAGCTTGGGGGTAGGCGGGAGCGACTTTTACGAGCAGTACTTC. Protein sequence: CASSLGVGGSDFYEQYF. This chain joins TRBV5-1 and TRBJ2-7; 7 bases map to TRBD2. CDR1 and CDR2 (germline): SGHRS, YFSETQ. Trimming took 0 bases from V and 4 from J; bases not matched to a gene: 13. CDR3 size: 17 residues.